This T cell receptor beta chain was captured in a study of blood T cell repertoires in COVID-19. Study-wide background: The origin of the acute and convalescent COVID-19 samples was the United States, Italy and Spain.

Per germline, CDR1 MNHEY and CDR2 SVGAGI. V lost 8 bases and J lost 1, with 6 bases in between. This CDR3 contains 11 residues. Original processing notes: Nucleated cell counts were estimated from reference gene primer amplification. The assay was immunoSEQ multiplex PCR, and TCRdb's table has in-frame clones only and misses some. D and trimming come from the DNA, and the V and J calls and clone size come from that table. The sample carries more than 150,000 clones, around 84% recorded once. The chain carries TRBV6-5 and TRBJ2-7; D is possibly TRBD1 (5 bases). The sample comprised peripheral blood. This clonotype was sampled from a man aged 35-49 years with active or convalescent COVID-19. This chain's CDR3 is CASGQSYEQYF. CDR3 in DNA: TGTGCCAGCGGACAATCCTACGAGCAGTACTTC.